Each of the 3 T cell receptor beta chains below was sequenced from the same sample in a study of blood T cells in healthy people across ages. A J-beta primer mix and a sample-barcoded 5' primer were used in a second PCR of roughly 6 to 12 cycles. MiXCR, applied by TCRdb to the 5' RACE reads, yields one record per CDR3 protein. The sample has 650,000 to 900,000 distinct CDR3 sequences; around 68% are singletons. The sample consisted of blood. The receptors originated from a man aged 25-40 years in good health.

J is TRBJ2-4 and V is TRBV27, with 7 bases fitting TRBD1. V shed 6 bases and J 15 bases; nucleotides not matched to a gene: 17. CDR3 length: 14 residues. CDR1 is MNHEY and CDR2 is SMNVEV in the germline V gene (reference sequence). CDR3 loop: CASSQTISGQTWYF. The CDR3 DNA reads as TGTGCCAGCAGCCAAACTATTTCGGGACAGACCTGGTACTTC.

This clonotype was seen a handful of times. This CDR3 reads CASSRAAASYNEQFF. In DNA form, the CDR3 reads TGTGCCAGCAGTCGTGCGGCGGCCTCCTACAATGAGCAGTTCTTC. The genes are TRBV12-3 or TRBV12-4 and TRBJ2-1; D gene uncertain. The CDR3 is 15 residues long. V shed 5 bases and J shed 0 bases, with 11 bases lying between them.

Comments on this clonotype: An end of the junction differs from the germline gene, which may be a read error. The chain uses TRBV12-3 or TRBV12-4 and TRBJ2-3; a weak D match, TRBD2 (6 bases). There are 15 residues in the CDR3. The CDR3 loop reads CASSLDSGGTDTQYF. CDR3 coding DNA: TGCGCCAGCAGCTTGGATTCCGGGGGTACAGATACGCAGTATTTT.